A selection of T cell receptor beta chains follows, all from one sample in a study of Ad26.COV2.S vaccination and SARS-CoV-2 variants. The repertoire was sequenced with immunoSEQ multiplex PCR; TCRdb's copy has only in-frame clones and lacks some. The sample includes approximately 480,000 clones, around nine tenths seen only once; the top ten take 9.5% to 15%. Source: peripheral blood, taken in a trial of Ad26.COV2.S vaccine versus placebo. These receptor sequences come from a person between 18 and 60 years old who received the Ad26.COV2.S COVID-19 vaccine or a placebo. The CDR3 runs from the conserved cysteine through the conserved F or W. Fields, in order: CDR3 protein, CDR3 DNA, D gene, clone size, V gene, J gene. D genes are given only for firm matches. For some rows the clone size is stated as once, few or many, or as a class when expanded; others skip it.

CDR3aa: CASTPTAVNYGYTF
CDR3nt: TGCGCCAGCACTCCGACAGCAGTTAACTATGGCTACACCTTC
d_gene: -
abundance: -
v_gene: TRBV4-1
j_gene: TRBJ1-2

CDR3aa: CASLWRGELFF
CDR3nt: TGTGCCTCCCTTTGGAGGGGGGAGCTGTTTTTT
d_gene: -
abundance: -
v_gene: TRBV6-5
j_gene: TRBJ2-2

CDR3aa: CASSGRQGVTEAFF
CDR3nt: TGTGCCAGCAGCGGGAGACAGGGCGTCACTGAAGCTTTCTTT
d_gene: TRBD1
abundance: -
v_gene: TRBV6-2/TRBV6-3
j_gene: TRBJ1-1

CDR3aa: CASSAENSPLHF
CDR3nt: TGTGCCAGCTCCGCGGAAAATTCACCCCTCCACTTT
d_gene: -
abundance: -
v_gene: TRBV7-9
j_gene: TRBJ1-6

CDR3aa: CASSENGVSNYGYTF
CDR3nt: TGTGCCAGCAGTGAAAACGGAGTTTCGAACTATGGCTACACCTTC
d_gene: -
abundance: -
v_gene: TRBV2
j_gene: TRBJ1-2

CDR3aa: CASSLDTNTEAFF
CDR3nt: TGTGCCAGCAGCTTAGACACGAACACTGAAGCTTTCTTT
d_gene: -
abundance: -
v_gene: TRBV7-9
j_gene: TRBJ1-1

CDR3aa: CASRGGLPGRDTQYF
CDR3nt: TGTGCCAGCAGGGGTGGGCTTCCTGGCCGAGATACGCAGTATTTT
d_gene: -
abundance: once
v_gene: TRBV28
j_gene: TRBJ2-3

CDR3aa: CASSRRQGVTYNEQFF
CDR3nt: TGTGCCAGTAGTAGGAGACAGGGTGTTACCTACAATGAGCAGTTCTTC
d_gene: TRBD1
abundance: -
v_gene: TRBV19
j_gene: TRBJ2-1

CDR3aa: CSASRGLGGYTF
CDR3nt: TGCAGTGCTAGTCGGGGGCTAGGTGGCTACACCTTC
d_gene: -
abundance: -
v_gene: TRBV20-1
j_gene: TRBJ1-2

CDR3aa: CASSMGSAYGYTF
CDR3nt: TGTGCCAGCAGTATGGGCAGTGCCTATGGCTACACCTTC
d_gene: -
abundance: -
v_gene: TRBV25-1
j_gene: TRBJ1-2

CDR3aa: CASSQGAGPKNIQYF
CDR3nt: TGTGCCAGCAGCCAAGGCGCAGGGCCCAAAAACATTCAGTACTTC
d_gene: -
abundance: many
v_gene: TRBV3-1/TRBV3-2
j_gene: TRBJ2-4

CDR3aa: CASSPIGIWNQPQHF
CDR3nt: TGTGCCAGCTCACCCATCGGAATTTGGAATCAGCCCCAGCATTTT
d_gene: -
abundance: -
v_gene: TRBV18
j_gene: TRBJ1-5

CDR3aa: CASSIGDSNSNQPQHF
CDR3nt: TGTGCCAGTAGTATTGGTGACAGCAATAGCAATCAGCCCCAGCATTTT
d_gene: -
abundance: -
v_gene: TRBV19
j_gene: TRBJ1-5

CDR3aa: CASSGDTREQYF
CDR3nt: TGTGCCAGCAGCGGGGACACCCGCGAGCAGTACTTC
d_gene: -
abundance: -
v_gene: TRBV28
j_gene: TRBJ2-7

CDR3aa: CASSLRLTFNTGELFF
CDR3nt: TGTGCCAGCAGCCTAAGGTTGACTTTCAACACCGGGGAGCTGTTTTTT
d_gene: -
abundance: -
v_gene: TRBV7-3
j_gene: TRBJ2-2

CDR3aa: CASSRQIGSHETQYF
CDR3nt: TGTGCCAGCAGCCGGCAGATAGGGTCCCATGAGACCCAGTACTTC
d_gene: -
abundance: -
v_gene: TRBV7-2
j_gene: TRBJ2-5

CDR3aa: CAIRVEDRAEQYF
CDR3nt: TGTGCCATCAGGGTAGAGGACCGAGCCGAGCAGTACTTC
d_gene: -
abundance: -
v_gene: TRBV10-3
j_gene: TRBJ2-7

CDR3aa: CAWSVSRGQADTQYF
CDR3nt: TGTGCCTGGAGTGTAAGCAGGGGGCAAGCAGATACGCAGTATTTT
d_gene: TRBD1
abundance: -
v_gene: TRBV30
j_gene: TRBJ2-3

CDR3aa: CASRYNEQFF
CDR3nt: TGTGCCAGCAGGTATAATGAGCAGTTCTTC
d_gene: -
abundance: once
v_gene: TRBV7-2
j_gene: TRBJ2-1

CDR3aa: CAWSRGTEAFF
CDR3nt: TGTGCCTGGTCCAGAGGCACTGAAGCTTTCTTT
d_gene: -
abundance: once
v_gene: TRBV30
j_gene: TRBJ1-1

CDR3aa: CASTPRGLGAQETQYF
CDR3nt: TGTGCCAGTACCCCAAGGGGACTAGGGGCTCAAGAGACCCAGTACTTC
d_gene: TRBD2
abundance: once
v_gene: TRBV19
j_gene: TRBJ2-5

CDR3aa: CASSPQTATSSGNTIYF
CDR3nt: TGTGCCAGCAGTCCTCAGACAGCCACCAGCTCTGGAAACACCATATATTTT
d_gene: -
abundance: -
v_gene: TRBV2
j_gene: TRBJ1-3

CDR3aa: CASSSLAGTGSYEQYF
CDR3nt: TGTGCCAGCAGCTCCCTCGCCGGGACAGGGTCTTACGAGCAGTACTTC
d_gene: TRBD1
abundance: -
v_gene: TRBV14
j_gene: TRBJ2-7

CDR3aa: CASSIGNLAGVAYNEQFF
CDR3nt: TGTGCCAGTAGTATAGGCAACCTAGCGGGAGTGGCCTACAATGAGCAGTTCTTC
d_gene: TRBD2
abundance: -
v_gene: TRBV19
j_gene: TRBJ2-1

CDR3aa: CASSQTYPGLGSYNEQFF
CDR3nt: TGCGCCAGCAGCCAAACGTACCCGGGGTTAGGCTCCTACAATGAGCAGTTCTTC
d_gene: -
abundance: -
v_gene: TRBV4-1
j_gene: TRBJ2-1

CDR3aa: CATSREGTSGSYNEQFF
CDR3nt: TGTGCCACCAGCAGAGAGGGGACTAGCGGCTCCTACAATGAGCAGTTCTTC
d_gene: TRBD2
abundance: -
v_gene: TRBV15
j_gene: TRBJ2-1

CDR3aa: CASRVYPGGEGYTF
CDR3nt: TGTGCCAGCAGAGTTTATCCAGGGGGCGAAGGCTACACCTTC
d_gene: TRBD1
abundance: -
v_gene: TRBV28
j_gene: TRBJ1-2

CDR3aa: CASSFLPGNTEAFF
CDR3nt: TGTGCCAGCAGTTTCCTGCCCGGAAACACTGAAGCTTTCTTT
d_gene: -
abundance: -
v_gene: TRBV27
j_gene: TRBJ1-1

CDR3aa: CASRWGALPGDEQYF
CDR3nt: TGTGCCAGCAGGTGGGGAGCTCTGCCGGGCGACGAGCAGTACTTC
d_gene: -
abundance: -
v_gene: TRBV2
j_gene: TRBJ2-7